Only a few counts were recorded for the clone carrying this TCR beta chain. The antigen is undetermined. This sample was taken from a study of CD8 T cells in ankylosing spondylitis. Study-level findings and limits: What seemed typical of ankylosing spondylitis blood was a TCR beta motif built from several highly homologous variants.

Each CDR3 protein is one row after TCRdb ran MiXCR on the 5' RACE reads. The sample includes 400,000 to 450,000 distinct CDR3 sequences, about 15% of them seen just once. The germline V gene has CDR1 SGHRS and CDR2 YFSETQ. V lost 4 bases and J 7 bases, leaving 11 bases between the germline ends. The CDR3 sequence is 12 residues long. The receptor was derived from a male donor with ankylosing spondylitis. This rearrangement joins TRBV5-1 to TRBJ2-5; D tentatively reads TRBD1 or TRBD2 (5 bases each). Material: blood, either unsorted or a sorted T cell fraction (not recorded which). This CDR3 reads CASSRGEGTQYF. CDR3 nucleotides: TGCGCCAGCAGCAGAGGGGAAGGGACCCAGTACTTC.